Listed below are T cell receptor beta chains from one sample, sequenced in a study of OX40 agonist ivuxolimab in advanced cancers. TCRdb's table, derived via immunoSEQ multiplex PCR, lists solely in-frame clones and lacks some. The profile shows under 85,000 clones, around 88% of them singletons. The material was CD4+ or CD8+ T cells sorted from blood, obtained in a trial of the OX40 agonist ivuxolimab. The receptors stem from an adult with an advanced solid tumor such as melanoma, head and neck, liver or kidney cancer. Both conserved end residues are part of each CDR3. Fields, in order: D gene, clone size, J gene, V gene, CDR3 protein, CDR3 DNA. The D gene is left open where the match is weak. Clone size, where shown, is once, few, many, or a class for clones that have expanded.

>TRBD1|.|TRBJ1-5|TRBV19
CATQSGTGRSGNQPQHF
TGTGCCACTCAGTCAGGGACAGGGCGGTCCGGCAATCAGCCCCAGCATTTT
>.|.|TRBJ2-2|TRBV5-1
CASSLGGGHNTGELFF
TGCGCCAGCAGCTTGGGCGGGGGCCATAACACCGGGGAGCTGTTTTTT
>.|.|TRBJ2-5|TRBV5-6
CASSPENRETQYF
TGTGCCAGCAGCCCGGAAAATCGAGAGACCCAGTACTTC
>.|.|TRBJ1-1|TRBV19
CASSSARLEGTEAFF
TGTGCCAGTAGTTCTGCCCGCTTAGAAGGCACTGAAGCTTTCTTT
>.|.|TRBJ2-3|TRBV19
CASSIHKASTDTQYF
TGTGCCAGTAGTATCCACAAGGCTAGCACAGATACGCAGTATTTT
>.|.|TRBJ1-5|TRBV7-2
CASSLSSGNNQPQHF
TGTGCCAGCAGCTTGTCTTCAGGCAACAATCAGCCCCAGCATTTT
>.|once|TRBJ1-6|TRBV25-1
CASSGRGDSPLHF
TGTGCCAGCAGTGGCCGCGGGGATTCACCCCTCCACTTT
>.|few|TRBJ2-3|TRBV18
CASSRVDTQYF
TGTGCCAGCTCACGGGTCGATACGCAGTATTTT
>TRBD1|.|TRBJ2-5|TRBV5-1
CASKLRTGVLETQYF
TGCGCCAGCAAGTTAAGGACAGGGGTTCTGGAGACCCAGTACTTC
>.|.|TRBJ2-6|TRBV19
CASSIAGANVLTF
TGTGCCAGTAGTATCGCTGGGGCCAACGTCCTGACTTTC
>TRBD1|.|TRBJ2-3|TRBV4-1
CASSPLPGQNTDTQYF
TGCGCCAGCAGCCCCTTACCGGGACAGAACACAGATACGCAGTATTTT
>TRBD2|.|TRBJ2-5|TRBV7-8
CASSLWGSGVQETQYF
TGTGCCAGCAGCTTATGGGGTAGCGGGGTCCAAGAGACCCAGTACTTC
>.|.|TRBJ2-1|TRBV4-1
CASSQDWGRLANEQFF
TGCGCCAGCAGCCAAGATTGGGGTCGTTTGGCCAATGAGCAGTTCTTC
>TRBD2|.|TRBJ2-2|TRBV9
CASSLGTSANTGELFF
TGTGCCAGCAGCCTGGGGACTAGCGCGAACACCGGGGAGCTGTTTTTT
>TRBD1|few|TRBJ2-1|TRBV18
CASSPGQGGYNEQFF
TGTGCCAGCTCACCCGGACAGGGGGGTTACAATGAGCAGTTCTTC
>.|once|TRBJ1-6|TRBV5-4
CASRDDLGSNTPLHF
TGTGCCAGCAGAGACGACCTGGGGTCAAATACACCCCTCCACTTT
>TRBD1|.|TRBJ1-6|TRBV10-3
CAISVTGLDSPLHF
TGTGCCATCAGTGTGACAGGGCTGGATTCACCCCTCCACTTT
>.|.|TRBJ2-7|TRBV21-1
CASIYRESVEQYF
TGTGCCAGCATCTACAGGGAATCCGTCGAGCAGTACTTC
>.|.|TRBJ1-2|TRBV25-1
CASSAPRGQVYGYTF
TGTGCCAGCAGTGCCCCGCGGGGGCAGGTCTATGGCTACACCTTC
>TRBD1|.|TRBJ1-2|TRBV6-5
CASSARGPYGYTF
TGTGCCAGCAGCGCCAGGGGGCCCTATGGCTACACCTTC